This TCR beta chain was profiled in a study of type 1 and type 2 diabetes patients. CDR1 and CDR2 from the germline V gene are SQVTM and ANQGSEA. The CDR3 contains 14 residues. V lost 3 bases to trimming and J lost 3 bases, with 14 bases between them. Each participant gave about 9.4 milliliters of peripheral blood. Genomic DNA was the PCR template. The TCR beta CDR3 region was amplified using 30 forward and 13 reverse primers. TCRdb fed the multiplex PCR reads into MiXCR, producing one record per CDR3 protein. The sample lists around 300,000 distinct CDR3 sequences, 40% to 50% occurring once. The clonotype comes from a man aged 18 to 29 with type 2 diabetes. The chain has TRBV29-1 and TRBJ1-2; no clear D. Material for sequencing was peripheral blood mononuclear cells (PBMCs). The CDR3 DNA follows: TGCAGCGTTGAGCAAATGGACGGCGACTATGGCTACACCTTC. It translates to CSVEQMDGDYGYTF.